This paragraph reports one T cell receptor beta chain. No conserved phenylalanine or tryptophan ends this CDR3, so it is likely a read error. Researchers generated TCR beta cDNA from roughly 500 ng of total RNA, relying on a constant-region primer. Each TCR beta library was derived from three nested multiplex PCR rounds that employed slightly modified ARM-PCR. The opening two PCR rounds, ten to eleven cycles each, paired TRBV1-TRBV30 forward primers with a C-beta reverse primer. MiXCR, applied by TCRdb to the multiplex PCR reads, yields one record per CDR3 protein. The table lists fewer than 40,000 distinct CDR3 sequences, 70% to 80% of them singletons, with 30% to 40% in the top ten. Trimming took 11 bases from V and 6 from J, leaving 20 bases between them. The length of the CDR3 is 13 residues. Germline V gene lookup returns CDR1 SGHAT and CDR2 FQDESV (reference sequence). These data come from a study of tumor-infiltrating lymphocytes in primary liver carcinoma.

Joint extraction of RNA and DNA used roughly 20-32 mg of bulk tissue that was unsorted. The sequencing sample was made of liver tumor tissue from sampling region 3. The subset denotes: tumor region T3, left-lateral pole. This rearrangement joins TRBV11-1 to TRBJ2-7, with D perhaps TRBD1 (5 bases). The receptor comes from a woman in her thirties with primary liver carcinoma and hepatitis B virus infection. The CDR3 DNA sequence: TGTGCCGACAGCTTAGGATACCTCAGCGAGCAGTACTTA. Its protein is CADSLGYLSEQYL.